This TCR beta chain was sequenced for a study of CD4 and CD8 cells across lung adenocarcinoma regions. The patients had localized lung adenocarcinoma, a non-small cell subtype. One entry per CDR3 protein, called by TCRdb with MiXCR from the PCR reads. The repertoire holds 25,000 to 30,000 distinct CDR3 sequences, approximately 53% seen once, with more than 40% in the top ten. The CDR3 has 14 amino acids. With 6 bases removed from V and 6 bases from J, the gap between germline ends came to 15 bases. The chain recombines TRBV12-3 or TRBV12-4 with TRBJ2-1; tentative D call: TRBD2 (7 bases). The sequence came from a male donor with lung adenocarcinoma. The CD4 and CD8 labels of this study may be unreliable. Sequencing was done on a sample of CD8+ T cells from the center of a lung tumor. The CDR3 region has the DNA TGTGCCAGCAGCTCCCCGGGGGGCGGCAATGAGCAGTTCTTC. Encoded protein: CASSSPGGGNEQFF.